Listed below are T cell receptor beta chains from one sample, sequenced in a study of shared clonotypes between healthy human individuals. Assay: immunoSEQ multiplex PCR; the TCRdb copy retains only in-frame clones and omits some. The sample records about 2.4 million clones, more than 85% being singletons. The sample consisted of naive CD4+ T cells from PBMCs. Every receptor here comes from a man younger than 35 in good health. Some clones in this sample may be carry-over from other donors' samples. Each CDR3 is given with its conserved first and last residue. Fields, in order: J gene, V gene, clone size, D gene, CDR3 DNA, CDR3 protein. D genes are given only for firm matches. The size of a clone is reported for some rows only, either as once, few or many, or as a class for expanded clones.

TRBJ1-2 TRBV28 - - TGTGCCAGCAGCGGAACAGGGATTGTTGGCTATGGCTACACCTTC CASSGTGIVGYGYTF
TRBJ2-7 TRBV15 - TRBD1 TGTGCCACCAGCAGGTCCGGGACAGGGAGTTTTAGGCAGTACTTC CATSRSGTGSFRQYF
TRBJ2-3 TRBV28 - - TGTGCCAGCAGTACCCCGGCAGGCGGAGATACGCAGTATTTT CASSTPAGGDTQYF
TRBJ1-2 TRBV4-3 - - TGCGCCAGCAGCCAAGAGGGGGCAGGGGTTGGCTACACCTTC CASSQEGAGVGYTF
TRBJ2-7 TRBV27 - - TGTGCCAGCAAGGGCGGGACGGGCTCCTACGAGCAGTACTTC CASKGGTGSYEQYF
TRBJ2-2 TRBV6-1 - - TGTGCCAGCATGAGTGGCAGGGGAAATACCGGGGAGCTGTTTTTT CASMSGRGNTGELFF
TRBJ1-1 TRBV6-6 - - TGTGCCAGCAGTCTTCCTGGAGGGGCCAATAGAGCTTTCTTT CASSLPGGANRAFF
TRBJ2-1 TRBV7-8 once - TGTGCCAGCAGCTATGCTAGCACTGAGCAGTTCTTC CASSYASTEQFF
TRBJ1-2 TRBV28 - TRBD1 TGTGCCAGCGGGCTACTGACGGGGGGACAGAACTATGGCTACACCTTC CASGLLTGGQNYGYTF
TRBJ2-5 TRBV30 - - TGTGCCTGGAGGGCCAGGCCAAACCAGTACTTC CAWRARPNQYF
TRBJ2-7 TRBV25-1 - - TGTGCCAGCAGTGTTGGGCCCGGGTCCTACGAGCAGTACTTC CASSVGPGSYEQYF
TRBJ1-2 TRBV28 - TRBD1 TGTGCCAGCAGTGATTTAGCAGGGGGCCATCCCTATGGCTACACCTTC CASSDLAGGHPYGYTF